The 12 T cell receptor beta chains reported below all come from one sample, sequenced in a study of OX40 agonist ivuxolimab in advanced cancers. Method: immunoSEQ multiplex PCR; TCRdb's copy keeps in-frame clones and lacks some. The table records 65,000 to 85,000 clones, 65% to 90% of them present only once. The sequences come from CD4+ or CD8+ T cells sorted from blood, collected in a trial of the OX40 agonist ivuxolimab. The origin of the receptors is an adult with an advanced solid tumor such as melanoma, head and neck, liver or kidney cancer.

This clone showed up just a few times. The V call is TRBV5-8, the J call TRBJ2-4, with D possibly called TRBD1 or TRBD2 (5 bases each). Germline V gene lookup returns CDR1 SGHTS and CDR2 YDEGEE. V was pared by 3 bases and J by 3 bases, with 10 bases between. The CDR3 covers 14 residues. CDR3 sequence (DNA): TGTGCCAGCAGCTCGGGACGAGGCAAAAACATTCAGTACTTC. It encodes CASSSGRGKNIQYF.

The genes are TRBV5-1 and TRBJ2-7; 7 bases align to TRBD1. The CDR3 consists of 13 residues. V was pared by 0 bases and J by 6 bases, with 3 bases of the junction left unmatched. Germline CDR1 SGHRS, CDR2 YFSETQ. CDR3: CASSLGQGGEQYF. In DNA form, the CDR3 reads TGCGCCAGCAGCTTGGGACAGGGTGGCGAGCAGTACTTC. Based on the CDR3 plus reference TRBV5-1 and TRBJ2-7, the full variable domain is KAGVTQTPRYLIKTRGQQVTLSCSPISGHRSVSWYQQTPGQGLQFLFEYFSETQRNKGNFPGRFSGRQFSNSRSEMNVSTLELGDSALYLCASSLGQGGEQYFGPGTRLTVT.

This chain connects TRBV5-1 to TRBJ1-1; 9 bases are shared with TRBD1. The CDR3 length is 16 residues. Germline assignment: CDR1 SGHRS and CDR2 YFSETQ. The V gene end was trimmed by 0 bases and the J gene end by 2 bases; junction bases not matched to a gene: 5. CDR3 loop: CASSLGQGGFNTEAFF. Written as DNA, the CDR3 is TGCGCCAGCAGCTTGGGACAGGGGGGTTTTAACACTGAAGCTTTCTTT.

V is TRBV6-5 and J is TRBJ1-1; weak D call: TRBD1 (5 bases). Trimming pared 6 bases from V and 1 base from J, leaving 12 bases between. Per germline, CDR1 MNHEY and CDR2 SVGAGI. This CDR3 spans 14 amino acids. CDR3 nucleotides: TGTGCCAGCAGCCTCAACACAGGGAACACTGAAGCTTTCTTT. Its protein is CASSLNTGNTEAFF.

J is TRBJ2-2 and V is TRBV7-9; 7 bases agree with TRBD2. The V gene end was trimmed by 6 bases and the J gene end by 6 bases; junction bases not matched to a gene: 10. This CDR3 has 15 residues. CDR1 is SEHNR and CDR2 is FQNEAQ in the germline V gene (reference sequence). The CDR3 reads CASRTWREGPGELFF. CDR3 nucleotides: TGTGCCAGCAGAACATGGAGGGAGGGCCCCGGGGAGCTGTTTTTT. Full variable domain (outside the CDR3, taken from reference TRBV7-9 and TRBJ2-2): DTGVSQNPRHKITKRGQNVTFRCDPISEHNRLYWYRQTLGQGPEFLTYFQNEAQLEKSRLLSDRFSAERPKGSFSTLEIQRTEQGDSAMYLCASRTWREGPGELFFGEGSRLTVL.

The rearrangement uses TRBV27 and TRBJ1-1, with D possibly matching TRBD1 (6 bases). Trimming took 5 bases from V and 3 from J, leaving 10 bases between them. CDR1 is MNHEY, CDR2 SMNVEV, per germline (reference sequence). The CDR3 has 13 amino acids. CDR3 nucleotides: TGTGCCAGCAGTGCCAGGGGCTACACTGAAGCTTTCTTT. This encodes CASSARGYTEAFF.

This chain connects TRBV7-9 to TRBJ2-3; TRBD1 might be the D (6 bases). V lost 5 bases, J lost 0 bases, and 9 bases lay in between. Germline CDR1 reads SEHNR; CDR2 reads FQNEAQ (reference sequence). The CDR3 sequence is 14 residues long. CDR3 DNA sequence: TGTGCCAGCAGCCCCAGGGGTAGCACAGATACGCAGTATTTT. Residues: CASSPRGSTDTQYF.

The genes are TRBV6-5 and TRBJ2-7; TRBD1 matches at 8 bases. The CDR3 spans 14 residues. The J segment lost 3 bases and the V segment lost 2 bases, leaving 3 bases of the junction unmatched. Germline-derived CDR1 and CDR2 are MNHEY and SVGAGI. CDR3 sequence reads: CASSYRTGIYEQYF. The CDR3 DNA sequence: TGTGCCAGCAGTTACCGGACAGGGATCTACGAGCAGTACTTC.

The chain is built from TRBV5-6 and TRBJ2-7; no clear D. Trimming stripped 3 bases from V and 6 bases from J, with 7 bases between. The germline V gene has CDR1 SGHDT and CDR2 YYEEEE. The CDR3 extends over 11 amino acids. Here the CDR3 DNA reads TGTGCCAGCAGCTACGAGGTCGAGCAGTACTTC. Translating it yields CASSYEVEQYF.

Written as DNA, the CDR3 is TGTGCCAGTAGTACCGGACAGGGACCTGGAAACACCATATATTTT. It encodes CASSTGQGPGNTIYF. V is TRBV19 and J is TRBJ1-3; 8 bases agree with TRBD1. With 4 bases clipped from V and 2 bases from J, the junction kept 4 bases outside the gene matches. CDR1 and CDR2 (germline): LNHDA, SQIVND (reference sequence). The CDR3 loop spans 15 amino acids.

The V and J genes are TRBV18 and TRBJ2-7; either TRBD1 or TRBD2 may fit D (5 bases each). Germline V CDR1 and CDR2: KGHSH, LQKENI. There are 15 residues in the CDR3. Trimming removed 3 bases at V and 0 bases at J, with 12 bases between. This CDR3 is CASSPGTLSSYEQYF. CDR3 bases: TGTGCCAGCTCACCCGGGACCCTGAGCTCCTACGAGCAGTACTTC.

This clone was detected a few times. This sample also contains other DNA sequences that code for the same CDR3. V usage is TRBV7-2 and J usage is TRBJ2-7; 11 bases line up with TRBD2. This CDR3 is 15 amino acids long. After removal of 1 base from V and 2 bases from J, the junction contained 1 base not matched to a gene. Germline CDR1 reads SGHTA; CDR2 reads FQGNSA. The DNA of the CDR3 is TGTGCCAGCAGCTTAGGACTAGCGGGGACCTACGAGCAGTACTTC. The encoded protein is CASSLGLAGTYEQYF.